The present T cell receptor (beta chain) was sequenced within a study of glioma-infiltrating T cells after dendritic cell vaccination listed by TCRdb under 2016. The study in broad terms: A cohort of 15 glioblastoma patients from Phase I and II dendritic cell vaccination trials was included, of whom 9 were newly diagnosed and 6 had recurrent disease. Between 2003 and 2012, patients were given autologous tumor lysate-pulsed dendritic cell vaccination. The vaccine was prepared from monocyte-derived dendritic cells that were cultured for 6 to 7 days with IL-4 and GM-CSF and then pulsed overnight with autologous tumor lysate. Three intradermal dendritic cell vaccine injections were administered to patients at biweekly intervals in the arm below the axilla. In glioblastoma patients vaccinated with dendritic cells, deep sequencing of TCR beta CDR3 regions served to measure tumor-infiltrating lymphocyte content and to compare repertoires between tumor and blood. Survival after dendritic cell vaccination was correlated with TCR sequencing metrics such as TIL content and the overlap between tumor and blood repertoires. Beyond this particular receptor, the publication reports: Higher estimated pretreatment TIL content predicted longer time to progression and overall survival after dendritic cell vaccination. The response model built on TCR overlap across three groups was characterized as speculative, with prospective validation still needed. No direct relationship between TCR clonality and survival was found, suggesting that a diverse polyclonal response may matter. The cohort was small and heterogeneous, few patients had complete blood and tumor sets, and even fewer had initial-recurrent tumor pairs.

Patients were selected for having adequate residual fresh-frozen tumor tissue and more than two years of available survival data. An isocitrate dehydrogenase mutation was not carried by any of the glioblastoma patients, although molecular status was otherwise variable. PBMC collection took place before vaccination, two weeks after the third vaccination, and at tumor progression if progression occurred. The Qiagen DNeasy Blood extraction Kit was used for extraction of genomic DNA. As to this clone: No cognate antigen has been identified for it. Base qualities are missing; no much larger clone stands one base away.

The immunoSEQ assay amplified TCRB CDR3 regions from about 2 micrograms of genomic DNA, or from all available DNA when less than that amount was available. For multiplex PCR, 60 forward primers for TCR V beta segments and 13 reverse primers for J beta segments were used. To estimate reads per starting template, synthetic control templates were spiked into each sample at limiting dilution. The Illumina HiSeq System generated sequencing reads of 87 bp. As for the authors' bioinformatics: PCR and sequencing errors were removed by a nearest neighbor algorithm that merged closely related sequences. TCR overlap was measured as the percentage of unique tumor TCR beta sequences that were also present in the peripheral blood of the same patient. Imported from immuneACCESS, the table was reduced by TCRdb to in-frame sequences with V and J called. These copies leave out some clones; in studies compared against another copy, an unresolved V gene accounts for under half, and the cause of the remainder is not known. The DNA gave D and trimming, while V, J and clone size come from that table. The sample table contains tens of thousands of clones; only one count was recorded for roughly four fifths of them. The top ten constitute around 2.3% of the sample.

Sequences MNHEY (CDR1) and SVGAGI (CDR2) are obtained from the germline V gene. CDR3 length: 16 amino acids, cysteine to phenylalanine. Of the read, only the CDR3 DNA is kept; its 48 bases are in frame from base 1. V is shortened by 0 bases, J by 3 bases, and the region joining them spans 14 bases. Specimen: blood, collected before dendritic cell vaccination. The TCR originated in a human donor with glioblastoma. Here the chain combines TRBV6-5 and TRBJ1-1; perhaps TRBD1 is the D gene, with 5 bases matching. The sequenced DNA is TGTGCCAGCAGTTACTCGGAAGCAGGGAGGGACACTGAAGCTTTCTTT. Translated, it gives CASSYSEAGRDTEAFF.